The rows below give T cell receptor beta chains drawn from one sample of a study of cytomegalovirus exposure and HLA in healthy donors. Libraries were prepared by immunoSEQ multiplex PCR; TCRdb keeps only in-frame clonotypes and omits some of them. The table has about 140,000 clones, roughly three quarters seen once. The source material was PBMCs. The receptor source for this set is a male donor in good health and CMV-seronegative. The CDR3 runs from the conserved cysteine through the conserved F or W. A D gene is named only where the DNA matches it firmly. The listing skips clone size in some rows; elsewhere it reads once, few, many or a size class.

J: TRBJ2-5
size: .
V: TRBV10-2
D: TRBD2
CDR3: CASSELPSGFLQETQYF
DNA: TGCGCCAGCAGTGAGCTCCCTAGCGGTTTCCTTCAAGAGACCCAGTACTTC

J: TRBJ2-1
size: .
V: TRBV5-1
D: .
CDR3: CASSPGTNYNEQFF
DNA: TGCGCCAGCAGCCCCGGGACAAACTACAATGAGCAGTTCTTC

J: TRBJ2-1
size: once
V: TRBV2
D: .
CDR3: CASSEGSPRSYNEQFF
DNA: TGTGCCAGCAGTGAAGGCAGCCCGAGGTCCTACAATGAGCAGTTCTTC

J: TRBJ2-3
size: .
V: TRBV9
D: .
CDR3: CASSLRSAATDTQYF
DNA: TGTGCCAGCAGCCTGAGGTCCGCCGCCACAGATACGCAGTATTTT

J: TRBJ2-5
size: .
V: TRBV11-2
D: TRBD2
CDR3: CASSVTGLAGGETQYF
DNA: TGTGCCAGCAGCGTCACCGGACTAGCGGGGGGAGAGACCCAGTACTTC

J: TRBJ1-2
size: .
V: TRBV4-1
D: TRBD1
CDR3: CASSPGQGSQGYTF
DNA: TGCGCCAGCAGCCCAGGACAGGGAAGTCAAGGCTACACCTTC

J: TRBJ2-1
size: .
V: TRBV27
D: TRBD2
CDR3: CASRFFGGAGEAYNEQFF
DNA: TGTGCCAGCAGGTTCTTTGGTGGGGCGGGAGAAGCCTACAATGAGCAGTTCTTC

J: TRBJ1-2
size: .
V: TRBV11-2
D: TRBD1
CDR3: CASSLAGGYGYTF
DNA: TGTGCCAGCAGCTTAGCAGGGGGCTATGGCTACACCTTC

J: TRBJ2-5
size: .
V: TRBV2
D: .
CDR3: CASSLPGSQGQYF
DNA: TGTGCCAGCAGCCTTCCGGGGAGCCAGGGGCAGTACTTC

J: TRBJ1-5
size: .
V: TRBV28
D: TRBD1
CDR3: CASRETGVVWNQPQHF
DNA: TGTGCCAGCAGAGAAACAGGGGTAGTATGGAATCAGCCCCAGCATTTT

J: TRBJ1-1
size: .
V: TRBV7-3
D: TRBD1
CDR3: CASSRTGDTEAFF
DNA: TGTGCCAGCAGCCGGACAGGGGACACTGAAGCTTTCTTT

J: TRBJ2-1
size: .
V: TRBV7-9
D: .
CDR3: CASSVTGVEYNEQFF
DNA: TGTGCCAGCAGCGTAACCGGGGTGGAATACAATGAGCAGTTCTTC

J: TRBJ2-2
size: few
V: TRBV11-2
D: TRBD2
CDR3: CASSSGLASGELFF
DNA: TGTGCCAGCAGCTCCGGACTAGCGAGCGGGGAGCTGTTTTTT

J: TRBJ2-5
size: .
V: TRBV6-1
D: .
CDR3: CASKRTEETQYF
DNA: TGTGCCAGCAAAAGGACAGAAGAGACCCAGTACTTC

J: TRBJ1-3
size: .
V: TRBV18
D: .
CDR3: CASSSGNKGSGNTIYF
DNA: TGTGCCAGCTCTTCGGGGAACAAGGGCTCTGGAAACACCATATATTTT

J: TRBJ1-2
size: .
V: TRBV5-1
D: .
CDR3: CASRGGHGYTF
DNA: TGCGCCAGCAGGGGGGGTCACGGCTACACCTTC

J: TRBJ2-7
size: once
V: TRBV10-3
D: TRBD1
CDR3: CASRGPYEQYF
DNA: TGTGCCAGCAGGGGGCCCTACGAGCAGTACTTC

J: TRBJ2-5
size: .
V: TRBV27
D: .
CDR3: CASSLYPAGLQETQYF
DNA: TGTGCCAGCAGTTTGTATCCTGCAGGGCTTCAAGAGACCCAGTACTTC

J: TRBJ2-7
size: .
V: TRBV29-1
D: TRBD1
CDR3: CSVYRGHEQYF
DNA: TGCAGCGTTTACAGGGGGCACGAGCAGTACTTC

J: TRBJ2-1
size: .
V: TRBV2
D: TRBD2
CDR3: CASSVAGGLENEQFF
DNA: TGTGCCAGCAGCGTAGCGGGAGGGCTCGAGAATGAGCAGTTCTTC

J: TRBJ2-3
size: .
V: TRBV30
D: .
CDR3: CAWSVRRSLAQGTQYF
DNA: TGTGCCTGGAGTGTACGCCGGAGTTTGGCACAGGGTACGCAGTATTTT

J: TRBJ1-1
size: .
V: TRBV6-5
D: .
CDR3: CASSYRGQNTEAFF
DNA: TGTGCCAGCAGTTACAGGGGTCAGAACACTGAAGCTTTCTTT